This T cell receptor (beta chain) was sequenced during a study of brain T cells in children with intractable seizures (dated by TCRdb to the early 2020s). About the study as a whole: A NanoString immunology panel was first used to screen resected brain tissue from 50 to 65 pediatric epilepsy surgery cases for immune gene transcripts. Among the approximately twelve selected surgery cases, pre-surgery blood was additionally sequenced for eight, leaving four cases with brain tissue only. Summary of the overall study and its limitations: Because pre- and post-surgery blood were sequenced to different depths, clones absent from the pre-surgery sample may reflect undersampling. Viral specificity was inferred solely from CDR3 sequence similarity, and the HCMV serostatus of the patients was not known.

The time point label here, explained by the study, means: resected brain tissue, or blood drawn just prior to surgery. The surgery cases with the highest brain T cell transcript signatures were chosen for TCR beta chain sequencing of brain tissue, and also of blood when blood was available. Patients had been treated with at least one anti-epileptic drug before surgery. TCR-sequenced patients were children with drug-resistant epilepsy due to tuberous sclerosis complex, focal cortical dysplasia, Rasmussen encephalitis or hemimegalencephaly. The blood samples were collected right before the epilepsy surgery. Bulk genomic DNA was isolated from unsorted brain tissue and whole blood using the Monarch genomic DNA purification kit. The immunoSEQ assay was applied to genomic DNA to generate the TCR beta chain sequences. In the source study's methods: CDR3 sequences that did not begin with the conserved framework cysteine at position 104 were removed manually. Clonality was calculated as one minus the normalized Shannon's Diversity Index, with values ranging from 0 (maximal diversity) to 1 (oligoclonal). Chi-squared comparison-of-proportions tests were used to check whether the frequency of the same CDR3 differed between samples, for example brain versus blood. Public clonotypes were found by searching immuneACCESS, and the VDJdb browser was used to assess similarity to known antiviral clonotypes. TCRdb holds this immuneACCESS table with in-frame rearrangements only. Some clones are missing; in checked studies, unresolved V genes explain under half, and the rest has no known cause. From that table come the V and J calls and clone size; the DNA was used to work out D and trimming. In all, the sample holds over 95,000 clones, and around 94% of those were seen once. About 4% of the sample lies in the top ten.

A word on this clone: What this receptor recognizes is not known. No much larger clone exists at a distance of one base, and base qualities are not known.

The CDR3 measures 13 amino acids from cysteine to phenylalanine. Just CDR3 DNA is preserved here, 39 bases in frame from base 1. V lost 6 bases and J lost 7 bases, and the count of bases not matched to a germline gene is 5. Sequences LGHDT (CDR1) and YNNKEL (CDR2) are obtained from the germline V gene (reference sequence). Material: peripheral blood, obtained at surgery. Recombination linked TRBV3-1 (or the pseudogene TRBV3-2) to TRBJ2-1; the junction holds 8 bases that match TRBD2. This clonotype was sampled from a boy in the first two years of life with hemimegalencephaly and intractable seizures. In nucleotides, the sequence is TGTGCCAGCAGACCCAGCGGGGGTAATGAGCAGTTCTTC. Its protein product is CASRPSGGNEQFF.